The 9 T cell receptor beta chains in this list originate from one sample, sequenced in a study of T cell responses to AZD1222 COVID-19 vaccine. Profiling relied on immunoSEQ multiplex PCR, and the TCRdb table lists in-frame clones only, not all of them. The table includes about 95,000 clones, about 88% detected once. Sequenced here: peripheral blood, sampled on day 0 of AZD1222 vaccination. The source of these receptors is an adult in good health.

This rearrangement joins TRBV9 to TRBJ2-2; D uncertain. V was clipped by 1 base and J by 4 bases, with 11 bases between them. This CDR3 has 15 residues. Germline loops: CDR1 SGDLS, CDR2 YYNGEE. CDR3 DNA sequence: TGTGCCAGCAGCGTAACCGGCGCGAGCACCGGGGAGCTGTTTTTT. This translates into CASSVTGASTGELFF.

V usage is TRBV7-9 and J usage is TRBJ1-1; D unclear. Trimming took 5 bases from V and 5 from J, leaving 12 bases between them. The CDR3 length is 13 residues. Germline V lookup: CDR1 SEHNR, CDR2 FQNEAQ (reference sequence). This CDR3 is CASSIWVGTEAFF. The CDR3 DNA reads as TGTGCCAGCAGCATTTGGGTAGGAACTGAAGCTTTCTTT.

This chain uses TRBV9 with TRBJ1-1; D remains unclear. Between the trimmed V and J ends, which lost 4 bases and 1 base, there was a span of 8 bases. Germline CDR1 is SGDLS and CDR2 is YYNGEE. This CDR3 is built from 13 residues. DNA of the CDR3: TGTGCCAGCAGCAGGGTTCCGAACACTGAAGCTTTCTTT. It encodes CASSRVPNTEAFF. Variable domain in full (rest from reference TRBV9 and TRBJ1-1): DSGVTQTPKHLITATGQRVTLRCSPRSGDLSVYWYQQSLDQGLQFLIQYYNGEERAKGNILERFSAQQFPDLHSELNLSSLELGDSALYFCASSRVPNTEAFFGQGTRLTVV.

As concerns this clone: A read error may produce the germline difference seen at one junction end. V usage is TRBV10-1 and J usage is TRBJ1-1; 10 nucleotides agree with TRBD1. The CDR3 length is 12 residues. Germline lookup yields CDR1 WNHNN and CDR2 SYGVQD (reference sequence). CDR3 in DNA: TGCGCCAGCAGTGAGTCAGGGACAGGGGCGGTCTTT. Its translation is CASSESGTGAVF.

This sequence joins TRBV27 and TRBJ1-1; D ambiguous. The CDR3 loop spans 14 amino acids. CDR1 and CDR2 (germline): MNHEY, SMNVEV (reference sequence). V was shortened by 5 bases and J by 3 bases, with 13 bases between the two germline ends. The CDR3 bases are TGTGCCAGCAGTCGAGGGCGGGCCGACACTGAAGCTTTCTTT. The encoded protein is CASSRGRADTEAFF.

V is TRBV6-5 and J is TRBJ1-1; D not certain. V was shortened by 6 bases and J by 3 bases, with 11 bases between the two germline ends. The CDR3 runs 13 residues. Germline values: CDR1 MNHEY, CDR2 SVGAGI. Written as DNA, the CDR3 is TGTGCCAGCAGCCAGGACGGCTACACTGAAGCTTTCTTT. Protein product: CASSQDGYTEAFF.

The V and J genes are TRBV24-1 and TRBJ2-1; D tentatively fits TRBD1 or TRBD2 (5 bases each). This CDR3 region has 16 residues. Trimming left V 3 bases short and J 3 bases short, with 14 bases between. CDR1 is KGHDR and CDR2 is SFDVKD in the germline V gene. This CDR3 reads CATSDQTAGSYNEQFF. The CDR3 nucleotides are TGTGCCACCAGTGATCAGACAGCTGGGAGCTACAATGAGCAGTTCTTC.

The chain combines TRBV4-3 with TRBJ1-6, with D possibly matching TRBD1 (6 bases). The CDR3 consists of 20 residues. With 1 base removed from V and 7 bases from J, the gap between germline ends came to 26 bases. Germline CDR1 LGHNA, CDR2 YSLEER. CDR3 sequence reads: CASSQGGNVNWGRGNSPLHF. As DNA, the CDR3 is TGCGCCAGCAGCCAAGGGGGCAATGTCAACTGGGGCAGGGGCAATTCACCCCTCCACTTT.

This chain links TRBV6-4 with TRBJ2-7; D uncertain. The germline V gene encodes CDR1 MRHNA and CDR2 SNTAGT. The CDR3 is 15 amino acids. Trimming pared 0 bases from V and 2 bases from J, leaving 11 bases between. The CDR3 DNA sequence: TGTGCCAGCAGTGACTCGCGCTTACCCCCCTACGAGCAGTACTTC. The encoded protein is CASSDSRLPPYEQYF.